This paragraph covers one T cell receptor beta chain sequence. Its antigen is not identified. The sample belongs to a study of T and B cells in COVID-19 patients. Study as a whole: Critical illness requiring mechanical ventilation or extracorporeal membrane oxygenation affected about 60% of the roughly 20 active-infection patients.

Study-level findings and limits: Patients with COVID-19 reportedly showed strongly skewed T cell receptor beta variable and joining gene usage. Active COVID-19 showed highly clonal TRB repertoires; recovery showed diversity and richness above healthy donors.

This CDR3 is built from 13 residues. The germline V and J ends were trimmed by 2 bases and 8 bases, with 9 bases remaining between them. CDR1 and CDR2 (germline): SGHTA, FQGNSA. Multiplex PCR with BIOMED2 TRB-A/B primer pools amplified TRB rearrangements. One entry per CDR3 protein results from TCRdb running MiXCR on the multiplex PCR reads. The repertoire holds 7,000 to 8,000 distinct CDR3 sequences, with 20% to 30% as singletons. Each TRB amplification used roughly 230-550 ng of genomic DNA from blood. The chain links TRBV7-2 to TRBJ2-2; D remains unclear. The sample consisted of blood. The sequence was obtained from a human donor with active COVID-19. CDR3 amino acids: CASSLFDGGELFF. CDR3 nucleotides: TGTGCCAGCAGCTTATTCGATGGGGGGGAGCTGTTTTTT.